This T cell receptor (beta chain) appears in the sequencing data of a study of post-analysis software for immune sequencing data. Study-wide background: Progressive-relapsing, secondary progressive and relapsing-remitting multiple sclerosis were among the disease courses included.

Whole-study findings and limits: The F measure placed samples prepared in the same batch into strongly shared clusters. With TRBV5-6, TRBV5-1 and TRBV20-1 included, roughly five TRBV segments were more frequent in patients than in controls. Controls significantly exceeded multiple sclerosis patients in normalized Chao1 diversity.

The germline V gene has CDR1 SGHRS and CDR2 YFSETQ. The CDR3 covers 14 residues. J gave up 6 bases and V 0 bases, and 3 bases lay outside the gene matches. cDNA libraries of TCR beta carried unique molecular identifiers. TCRdb reprocessed the PCR reads via MiXCR and lists one record per CDR3 protein. The sample lists hundreds of thousands of distinct CDR3 sequences; about 27% were seen once. Worth noting for this clonotype: Its antigen is not identified.

Sequenced sample: blood. This receptor was taken from a girl aged 10 to 17 with multiple sclerosis. V usage is TRBV5-1 and J usage is TRBJ2-1, with 7 bases identical to TRBD2. CDR3 residues: CASSLVPGGNEQFF. The CDR3 DNA follows: TGCGCCAGCAGCTTGGTTCCGGGGGGCAATGAGCAGTTCTTC. The complete variable domain, with remaining parts taken from reference TRBV5-1 and TRBJ2-1, reads KAGVTQTPRYLIKTRGQQVTLSCSPISGHRSVSWYQQTPGQGLQFLFEYFSETQRNKGNFPGRFSGRQFSNSRSEMNVSTLELGDSALYLCASSLVPGGNEQFFGPGTRLTVL.